One and the same sample provided the 20 T cell receptor beta chains below, sequenced in a study of technical replicates of blood from a few donors. Libraries were prepared by immunoSEQ multiplex PCR; TCRdb keeps only in-frame clonotypes and omits some of them. This table has around 53,000 clones, roughly 86% appearing once. The sample was PBMCs. Receptor source: a human donor in good health. Some clones in this sample may be carry-over from other donors' samples.

The chain has TRBV5-4 and TRBJ1-1; possible D gene TRBD1, 5 bases. The germline V gene has CDR1 SGHNT and CDR2 YYREEE (reference sequence). V was pared by 4 bases and J by 6 bases, with 10 bases between. This CDR3 has 12 amino acids. The CDR3 DNA reads TGTGCCAGCAGCCGGGGGGGGTCTGAAGCTTTCTTT. It encodes CASSRGGSEAFF.

CDR3 DNA: TGCGCCAGCAGCTCAGGGGCGTCGGGGTCCTACGAGCAGTACTTC. It yields the protein CASSSGASGSYEQYF. V gene TRBV5-1 combines with J gene TRBJ2-7; D is perhaps TRBD1 (6 bases). The germline V gene has CDR1 SGHRS and CDR2 YFSETQ. The CDR3 is 15 residues long. The germline V and J ends were trimmed by 3 bases and 1 base, with 14 bases remaining between them.

The chain carries TRBV19 and TRBJ1-5; tentatively, D is TRBD1 (6 bases). The CDR3 is 16 residues long. V lost 3 bases, J lost 5 bases, and 17 bases lay in between. Germline CDR1 reads LNHDA; CDR2 reads SQIVND (reference sequence). The CDR3: CASSIPWGQGYQPQHF. The CDR3 coding sequence is TGTGCCAGTAGTATCCCCTGGGGGCAGGGCTATCAGCCCCAGCATTTT. Filled out from reference TRBV19 and TRBJ1-5, the complete variable domain reads DGGITQSPKYLFRKEGQNVTLSCEQNLNHDAMYWYRQDPGQGLRLIYYSQIVNDFQKGDIAEGYSVSREKKESFPLTVTSAQKNPTAFYLCASSIPWGQGYQPQHFGDGTRLSIL.

V usage is TRBV5-1 and J usage is TRBJ2-7, with 8 bases aligning to TRBD1. The J segment lost 7 bases and the V segment lost 3 bases, leaving 12 bases of the junction unmatched. The CDR3 has 15 residues. The germline V gene encodes CDR1 SGHRS and CDR2 YFSETQ. CDR3: CASSSADRATGEQYF. The CDR3 DNA reads TGCGCCAGCAGCTCGGCGGACAGGGCAACTGGTGAGCAGTACTTC. The full variable domain, completed using reference TRBV5-1 and TRBJ2-7, is KAGVTQTPRYLIKTRGQQVTLSCSPISGHRSVSWYQQTPGQGLQFLFEYFSETQRNKGNFPGRFSGRQFSNSRSEMNVSTLELGDSALYLCASSSADRATGEQYFGPGTRLTVT.

This clone has just one count. This chain connects TRBV4-3 to TRBJ2-7; 9 bases map to TRBD1. Germline CDR1 and CDR2: LGHNA and YSLEER. The V and J ends lost 3 bases and 3 bases, in that order; junction bases with no gene match: 6. There are 15 residues in the CDR3. The CDR3 spells CASSHRQGGFYEQYF. The CDR3 nucleotides read TGCGCCAGCAGCCACCGACAGGGGGGGTTCTACGAGCAGTACTTC.

The chain combines TRBV18 with TRBJ2-7, with 9 bases lining up with TRBD1. The CDR3 extends over 13 amino acids. Germline V CDR1 and CDR2: KGHSH, LQKENI. The V segment lost 4 bases and the J segment 7 bases; nucleotides outside the gene matches: 5. CDR3 coding DNA: TGTGCCAGCTCACAACAGGGGGCAGTTGAGCAGTACTTC. It codes for CASSQQGAVEQYF. Supplemented by reference TRBV18 and TRBJ2-7, the full variable domain reads NAGVMQNPRHLVRRRGQEARLRCSPMKGHSHVYWYRQLPEEGLKFMVYLQKENIIDESGMPKERFSAEFPKEGPSILRIQQVVRGDSAAYFCASSQQGAVEQYFGPGTRLTVT.

In DNA form, the CDR3 reads TGTGCCAGCAGTGAACAGGCAGGGTTGATCGGAAACACCATATATTTT. Its protein is CASSEQAGLIGNTIYF. V is TRBV2 and J is TRBJ1-3; D perhaps matches TRBD1 (5 bases). The CDR3 sequence is 16 residues long. V was trimmed by 2 bases and J by 4 bases, leaving 15 bases between them. CDR1 SNHLY and CDR2 FYNNEI come from the germline V gene.

The J gene is TRBJ1-1, the V gene TRBV4-1, with TRBD1 identical over 8 bases. After removal of 6 bases from V and 1 base from J, the junction contained 1 base not matched to a gene. The CDR3 is 13 residues long. Germline loops: CDR1 MGHRA, CDR2 YSYEKL. The CDR3 DNA is TGCGCCAGCAGACAGGGGGGGAACACTGAAGCTTTCTTT. Translated: CASRQGGNTEAFF.

This clone came up once. The chain has TRBV30 and TRBJ1-1, with unresolved D. V lost 4 bases and J lost 8, with 11 bases in between. The CDR3 has 11 residues. Germline assignment: CDR1 GTSNPN and CDR2 SVGIG (reference sequence). CDR3 bases: TGTGCCTGGACGTCGGGTGGGGAAGCTTTCTTT. Encoded protein: CAWTSGGEAFF.

The chain is built from TRBV13 and TRBJ2-3, with TRBD2 matching over 14 bases. The CDR3 contains 14 residues. The ends lost 10 bases at V and 4 bases at J; junction bases unmatched: 4. Germline V gene data show CDR1 as PRHDT and CDR2 as FYEKMQ (reference sequence). The CDR3 region is CATGTSGGSDTQYF. The CDR3 nucleotides are TGTGCCACCGGGACTAGCGGGGGATCAGATACGCAGTATTTT.

J is TRBJ2-7 and V is TRBV7-3, with TRBD2 identical over 7 bases. The V gene end was trimmed by 1 base and the J gene end by 6 bases; junction bases not matched to a gene: 9. The CDR3 length is 15 residues. Germline assignment: CDR1 SGHTA and CDR2 FQGTGA. CDR3 bases: TGTGCCAGCAGCTTAAGCGGGAGCGGTTGGAGCGAGCAGTACTTC. It yields the protein CASSLSGSGWSEQYF.

This clone is a singleton in its sample. This rearrangement joins TRBV5-1 to TRBJ2-1; D perhaps matches TRBD2 (6 bases). There are 16 residues in the CDR3. In germline, CDR1 is SGHRS, CDR2 YFSETQ. The ends were cut back, 2 bases at V and 6 bases at J, with 18 bases in the middle. CDR3 amino acids: CASSLGTLASTNEQFF. The CDR3 nucleotides are TGCGCCAGCAGCTTAGGGACGCTAGCGTCGACCAATGAGCAGTTCTTC. Supplemented by reference TRBV5-1 and TRBJ2-1, the full variable domain reads KAGVTQTPRYLIKTRGQQVTLSCSPISGHRSVSWYQQTPGQGLQFLFEYFSETQRNKGNFPGRFSGRQFSNSRSEMNVSTLELGDSALYLCASSLGTLASTNEQFFGPGTRLTVL.

J is TRBJ1-2 and V is TRBV7-2; 9 nucleotides agree with TRBD1. Germline CDR1 reads SGHTA; CDR2 reads FQGNSA. After removal of 3 bases from V and 8 bases from J, the junction contained 1 base not matched to a gene. The CDR3 is made up of 12 amino acids. DNA for the CDR3: TGTGCCAGCAGCTTGACAGGGGGAGGCTACACCTTC. It codes for CASSLTGGGYTF.

The rearrangement joins TRBV2 to TRBJ2-2; TRBD2 matches at 9 bases. The junction had 1 base not matched to a gene; V was cut back by 6 bases and J by 2 bases. CDR3 length: 14 residues. Germline V gives CDR1 SNHLY, CDR2 FYNNEI. The CDR3 loop reads CASRTSGNTGELFF. For the CDR3, the DNA is TGTGCCAGCAGGACTAGCGGAAACACCGGGGAGCTGTTTTTT.

The chain recombines TRBV5-1 with TRBJ1-1, with 9 bases fitting TRBD1. The CDR3 extends over 14 amino acids. Losses at the gene ends were 8 bases for V and 2 bases for J; bases not matched to a gene: 7. CDR1 and CDR2 (germline): SGHRS, YFSETQ. CDR3 in amino acids: CASMTGGINTEAFF. Written as DNA, the CDR3 is TGCGCCAGTATGACAGGGGGGATAAACACTGAAGCTTTCTTT.

CDR3 in DNA: TGTGCCAGCAGCTACACTAGCGGGCGCCAAGAGACCCAGTACTTC. Translated, it gives CASSYTSGRQETQYF. The V gene is TRBV7-2, the J gene TRBJ2-5; 9 nucleotides align to TRBD2. V lost 4 bases, J lost 1 base, and 4 bases stayed unmatched. The CDR3 runs 15 residues. From germline, CDR1 is SGHTA and CDR2 FQGNSA. The complete variable domain, with remaining parts taken from reference TRBV7-2 and TRBJ2-5, reads GAGVSQSPSNKVTEKGKDVELRCDPISGHTALYWYRQSLGQGLEFLIYFQGNSAPDKSGLPSDRFSAERTGGSVSTLTIQRTQQEDSAVYLCASSYTSGRQETQYFGPGTRLLVL.

This chain joins TRBV10-3 and TRBJ2-7, with D perhaps matching TRBD1 (6 bases). This CDR3 spans 15 amino acids. Deletions cut 3 bases from V and 4 bases from J, with 16 bases between. Germline CDR1 reads ENHRY; CDR2 reads SYGVKD. The CDR3 sequence is CAISDTQGDLYEQYF. The CDR3 DNA follows: TGTGCCATCAGTGACACACAGGGAGACCTTTACGAGCAGTACTTC.

The chain links TRBV11-2 to TRBJ2-1; the match to TRBD2 covers 8 bases. Germline trimming cut 5 bases from V and 4 bases from J; bases unmatched to any gene: 7. Germline V gives CDR1 SGHAT, CDR2 FQNNGV. The CDR3 runs to 15 residues. CDR3 DNA: TGTGCCAGCAGCCCGACGGGGGGGCCTTACAATGAGCAGTTCTTC. Encoded protein: CASSPTGGPYNEQFF.

The chain carries TRBV7-9 and TRBJ1-2, with a weak D call TRBD1 (6 bases). V dropped 5 bases and J dropped 4 bases, with 14 bases sitting between them. This CDR3 is 14 amino acids long. CDR1 is SEHNR and CDR2 is FQNEAQ in the germline V gene (reference sequence). The CDR3: CASSPVGAVYGYTF. The CDR3 coding sequence is TGTGCCAGCAGCCCCGTGGGGGCGGTCTATGGCTACACCTTC.

Only one count was recorded for this clone. The rearrangement links TRBV13 to TRBJ2-1; 10 nucleotides agree with TRBD2. Germline V CDR1 and CDR2: PRHDT, FYEKMQ (reference sequence). V lost 3 bases, J lost 0 bases, and 2 bases stayed unmatched. CDR3 size: 16 residues. CDR3 loop: CASSFPSGGSYNEQFF. For the CDR3, the DNA is TGTGCCAGCAGCTTCCCTAGCGGGGGCTCCTACAATGAGCAGTTCTTC.